This record looks at one TCR beta chain sequence and its context. Trimming left V 1 base short and J 3 bases short, with 27 bases between. CDR3 size: 20 residues. Germline V lookup: CDR1 SGHAT, CDR2 FQNNGV. These data belong to a study of CD8 T cells in Susac syndrome. Sequencing of TCR beta covered CD8+ and CD4+ T cells obtained from blood. The multiple sclerosis control group comprised treatment-naive patients with stable or active relapsing-remitting disease. After extraction with the RNeasy kit, roughly 0.5 to 1 ug of the RNA was reverse transcribed using random hexamers. Amplification of TCR beta CDR3 used immunoSEQ multiplex PCR across 54 Vbeta and 13 Jbeta. TCRdb recomputed calls from the immunoSEQ multiplex PCR reads with MiXCR, one row per CDR3 protein. The data hold 130,000 or so distinct CDR3 sequences, with 91% observed a single time.

The sample was CD8+ T cells from PBMCs. This receptor was identified in a human donor with multiple sclerosis. V usage is TRBV11-2 and J usage is TRBJ1-1; no clear D. The CDR3 DNA reads TGTGCCAGCAGCTTAGGAGGATGGGGTAGCGACGAGGGTCCGGACACTGAAGCTTTCTTT. Amino acid sequence: CASSLGGWGSDEGPDTEAFF.